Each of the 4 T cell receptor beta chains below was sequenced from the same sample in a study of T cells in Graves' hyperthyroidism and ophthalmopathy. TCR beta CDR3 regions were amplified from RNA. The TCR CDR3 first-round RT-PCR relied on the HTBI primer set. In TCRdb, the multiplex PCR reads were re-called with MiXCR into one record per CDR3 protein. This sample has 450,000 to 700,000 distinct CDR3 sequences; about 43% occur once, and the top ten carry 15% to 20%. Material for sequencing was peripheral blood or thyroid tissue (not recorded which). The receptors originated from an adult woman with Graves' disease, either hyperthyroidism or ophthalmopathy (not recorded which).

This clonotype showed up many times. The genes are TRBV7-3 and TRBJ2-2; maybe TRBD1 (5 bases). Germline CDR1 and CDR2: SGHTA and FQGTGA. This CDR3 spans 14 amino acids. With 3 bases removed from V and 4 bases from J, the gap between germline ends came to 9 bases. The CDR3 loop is CASSLVDSTGELFF. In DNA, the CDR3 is TGTGCCAGCAGCTTGGTCGACAGCACCGGGGAGCTGTTTTTT.

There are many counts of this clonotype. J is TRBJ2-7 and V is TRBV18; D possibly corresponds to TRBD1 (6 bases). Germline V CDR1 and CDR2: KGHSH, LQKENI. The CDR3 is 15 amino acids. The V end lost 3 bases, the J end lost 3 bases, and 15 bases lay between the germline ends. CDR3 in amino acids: CASSPTGQGGYEQYF. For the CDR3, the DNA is TGTGCCAGCTCACCGACAGGCCAGGGCGGCTACGAGCAGTACTTC. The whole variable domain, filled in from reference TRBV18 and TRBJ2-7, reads NAGVMQNPRHLVRRRGQEARLRCSPMKGHSHVYWYRQLPEEGLKFMVYLQKENIIDESGMPKERFSAEFPKEGPSILRIQQVVRGDSAAYFCASSPTGQGGYEQYFGPGTRLTVT.

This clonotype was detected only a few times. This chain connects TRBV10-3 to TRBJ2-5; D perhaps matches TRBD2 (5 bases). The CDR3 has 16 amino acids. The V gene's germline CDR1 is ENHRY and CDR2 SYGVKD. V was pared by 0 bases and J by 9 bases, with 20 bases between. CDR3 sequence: CAISESGSSGKKAQYF. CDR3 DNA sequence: TGTGCCATCAGTGAGTCGGGGAGTTCGGGGAAAAAAGCCCAGTACTTC.

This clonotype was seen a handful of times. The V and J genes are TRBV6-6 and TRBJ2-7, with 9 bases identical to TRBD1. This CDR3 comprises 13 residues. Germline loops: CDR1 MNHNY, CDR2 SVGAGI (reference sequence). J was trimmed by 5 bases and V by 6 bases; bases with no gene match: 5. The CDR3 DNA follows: TGTGCCAGCAGCAGGGACAGGGTAAACGAGCAGTACTTC. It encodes CASSRDRVNEQYF.